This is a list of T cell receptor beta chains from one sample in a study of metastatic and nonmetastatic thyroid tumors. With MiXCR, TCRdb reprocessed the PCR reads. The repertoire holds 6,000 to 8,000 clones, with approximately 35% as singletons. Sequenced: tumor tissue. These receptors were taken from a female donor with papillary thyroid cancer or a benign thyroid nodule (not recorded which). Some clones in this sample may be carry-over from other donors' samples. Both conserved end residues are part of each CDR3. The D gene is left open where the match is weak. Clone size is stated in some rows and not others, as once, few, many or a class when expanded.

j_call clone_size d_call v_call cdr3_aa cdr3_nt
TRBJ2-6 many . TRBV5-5 CASSLMLTTGANVLTF TGTGCCAGCAGCTTGATGTTGACCACTGGGGCCAACGTCCTGACTTTC
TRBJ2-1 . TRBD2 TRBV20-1 CSASSPGGLDICEQFF TGCAGTGCTAGCTCACCCGGGGGACTAGATATCTGTGAGCAGTTCTTC
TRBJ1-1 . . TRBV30 CAWGTQVVNTEAFF TGTGCCTGGGGGACACAAGTGGTGAACACTGAAGCTTTCTTT
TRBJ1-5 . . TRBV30 CAWSIRGSQPQHF TGTGCCTGGAGTATTAGGGGGTCTCAGCCCCAGCATTTT
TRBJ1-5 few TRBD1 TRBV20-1 CSATIPGQISNQPQHF TGCAGTGCCACCATACCGGGACAGATTAGCAATCAGCCCCAGCATTTT
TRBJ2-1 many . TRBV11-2 CASSLELGFNNEQFF TGTGCCAGCAGCTTAGAGTTGGGCTTTAACAATGAGCAGTTCTTC
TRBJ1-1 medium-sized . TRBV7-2 CASSLQRGDTEAFF TGTGCCAGCAGCTTACAGAGGGGGGACACTGAAGCTTTCTTT
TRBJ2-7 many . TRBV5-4 CASSLDVASYEQYF TGTGCCAGCAGCTTGGACGTGGCTTCCTACGAGCAGTACTTC
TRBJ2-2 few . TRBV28 CASSFQGGANTGELFF TGTGCCAGCAGTTTCCAAGGCGGGGCTAACACCGGGGAGCTGTTTTTT
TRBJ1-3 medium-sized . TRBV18 CASSPQGSGNTIYF TGTGCCAGCTCACCACAGGGTTCTGGAAACACCATATATTTT
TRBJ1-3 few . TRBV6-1 CASSRGQPEGGNTIYF TGTGCCAGCAGTCGCGGACAGCCTGAGGGGGGAAACACCATATATTTT
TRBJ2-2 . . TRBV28 CASSLSPRTVSGELFF TGTGCCAGCAGTCTAAGTCCTAGAACCGTGTCGGGGGAGCTGTTTTTT
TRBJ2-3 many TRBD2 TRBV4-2 CASSYSGATDTQYF TGTGCCAGCTCATATAGCGGGGCCACAGATACGCAGTATTTT
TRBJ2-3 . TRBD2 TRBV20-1 CSAILGGAGTDTQYF TGCAGTGCTATTCTCGGGGGGGCCGGCACAGATACGCAGTATTTT
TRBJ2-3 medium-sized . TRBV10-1 CASSESGMDTQYF TGCGCCAGCAGTGAGTCGGGGATGGATACGCAGTATTTT
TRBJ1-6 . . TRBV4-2 CASSQGPPSSYNSPLHF TGTGCCAGCAGCCAAGGACCCCCTAGCTCCTATAATTCACCCCTCCACTTT
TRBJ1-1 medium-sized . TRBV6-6 CASSYVEGRSNTEAFF TGTGCCAGCAGTTATGTCGAGGGCAGATCGAACACTGAAGCTTTCTTT
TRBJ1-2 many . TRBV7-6 CASSSLETGSAPGYGYTF TGTGCCAGCAGCTCTCTTGAGACAGGTTCTGCTCCCGGGTATGGCTACACCTTC
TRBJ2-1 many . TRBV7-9 CASSLVGRGANEQFF TGTGCCAGCAGCTTAGTTGGCAGGGGTGCAAATGAGCAGTTCTTC
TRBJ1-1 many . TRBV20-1 CSARSPNTEAFF TGCAGTGCTAGGTCCCCGAACACTGAAGCTTTCTTT
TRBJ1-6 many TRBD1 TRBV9 CASSLRDRGTSPLHF TGTGCCAGCAGCCTCAGGGACAGGGGGACTTCACCCCTCCACTTT
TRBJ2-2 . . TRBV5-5 CASSLTGGADTGELFF TGTGCCAGCAGCTTAACAGGGGGGGCGGACACCGGGGAGCTGTTTTTT
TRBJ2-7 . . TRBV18 CASSRAFGEQYF TGTGCCAGCTCACGGGCATTCGGCGAGCAGTACTTC
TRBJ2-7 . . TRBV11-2 CASSLVFGQPSYEQYF TGTGCCAGCAGCTTAGTCTTCGGCCAACCCTCCTACGAGCAGTACTTC
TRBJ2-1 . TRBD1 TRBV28 CASSLRVTGVSYNEQFF TGTGCCAGCAGTTTAAGGGTGACAGGGGTCTCCTACAATGAGCAGTTCTTC
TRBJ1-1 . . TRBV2 CGCTLGTDSEAFF TGTGGGTGCACCCTCGGGACTGATTCTGAAGCTTTCTTT
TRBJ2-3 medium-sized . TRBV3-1 CASSRPSGTNTQYF TGTGCCAGCAGCCGCCCCAGCGGAACAAATACGCAGTATTTT
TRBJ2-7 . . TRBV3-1 CASSTDGYEQYF TGTGCCAGCAGCACAGACGGATACGAGCAGTACTTC
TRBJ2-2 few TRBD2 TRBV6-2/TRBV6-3 CASKRLAGATGELFF TGTGCCAGCAAGCGTCTAGCGGGAGCCACCGGGGAGCTGTTTTTT
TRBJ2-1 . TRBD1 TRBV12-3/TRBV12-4 CASSPWTGEVHNQFF TGTGCCAGCAGTCCCTGGACAGGGGAGGTTCACAATCAGTTCTTC
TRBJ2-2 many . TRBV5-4 CASSLGGLNTGELFF TGTGCCAGCAGCTTGGGTGGACTCAACACCGGGGAGCTGTTTTTT
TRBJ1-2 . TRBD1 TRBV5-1 CASRRDSPEDGYTF TGCGCCAGCAGGAGGGACAGTCCGGAAGATGGCTACACCTTC